A single sample is the source of the 10 T cell receptor beta chains below, sequenced in a study of blood T cell repertoires in COVID-19 (dated by TCRdb to the early 2020s). Receptor amplification or capture employed the immunoSEQ multiplex PCR assay. Entries here come from immuneACCESS through TCRdb and include only in-frame sequences with V and J called. Some clones fail to appear in such tables; in the studies checked, an unresolved V gene covers under half of the shortfall, and the cause of the remainder is unknown. The sample contains some 150,000 clones, roughly 80% of them found a single time. 25% to 30% of the sample rests with the top ten. The sample taken for sequencing was peripheral blood. The receptors stem from a woman in her fifties or sixties with acute or convalescent COVID-19.

V is TRBV18 and J is TRBJ2-2, with D unresolved. V lost 2 bases and J lost 1, with 5 bases in between. Germline assignment: CDR1 KGHSH and CDR2 LQKENI. There are 14 residues in the CDR3. CDR3 sequence (DNA): TGTGCCAGCTCACCAGGCCGGAACACCGGGGAGCTGTTTTTT. This encodes CASSPGRNTGELFF.

This clone has a single count. The gene calls are TRBV19 and TRBJ2-1; 9 bases align to TRBD1. CDR3 size: 17 residues. Germline V CDR1 and CDR2: LNHDA, SQIVND (reference sequence). Trimming took 2 bases from V and 8 from J; bases not matched to a gene: 13. Here the CDR3 DNA reads TGTGCCAGTAGTATATCCCGGGGGACAGGGTATGAGGATGAGCAGTTCTTC. Its translation: CASSISRGTGYEDEQFF.

The chain couples TRBV6-5 to TRBJ1-1; a possible D gene is TRBD1 (5 bases). The CDR3 totals 13 residues. Germline CDR1 and CDR2: MNHEY and SVGAGI. Trimming removed 3 bases from V and 5 bases from J, with 10 bases in between. The CDR3 DNA reads as TGTGCCAGCAGTTATGGGGGGAGGACTGAAGCTTTCTTT. Translation: CASSYGGRTEAFF.

This sequence joins TRBV2 and TRBJ1-3; D gene unclear. Trimming left V 2 bases short and J 0 bases short, with 8 bases between. Germline CDR1 SNHLY, CDR2 FYNNEI. The CDR3 runs 15 residues. DNA of the CDR3: TGTGCCAGCAGTGAAATGAGGTCCTCTGGAAACACCATATATTTT. It codes for CASSEMRSSGNTIYF. The variable domain in full, completed from reference TRBV2 and TRBJ1-3, reads EPEVTQTPSHQVTQMGQEVILRCVPISNHLYFYWYRQILGQKVEFLVSFYNNEISEKSEIFDDQFSVERPDGSNFTLKIRSTKLEDSAMYFCASSEMRSSGNTIYFGEGSWLTVV.

The V call is TRBV30, the J call TRBJ1-4, with TRBD1 matching 10 bases. Germline V gives CDR1 GTSNPN, CDR2 SVGIG (reference sequence). Losses at the gene ends were 1 base for V and 8 bases for J; bases not matched to a gene: 7. The CDR3 runs 15 residues. CDR3 sequence (DNA): TGTGCCTGGAGTGAGGGACAGGGGATAGGGGAAAAACTGTTTTTT. As protein: CAWSEGQGIGEKLFF.

As DNA, the CDR3 is TGCGCCAGCAGCTTGGTAGGGGCGGATAATTCACCCCTCCACTTT. It specifies CASSLVGADNSPLHF. The rearrangement uses TRBV5-1 and TRBJ1-6, with a weak D call TRBD1 (5 bases). This CDR3 contains 15 residues. The germline gives CDR1 SGHRS, CDR2 YFSETQ. V was trimmed by 0 bases and J by 5 bases, leaving 9 bases between them. Full variable domain (remainder filled in from reference TRBV5-1 and TRBJ1-6): KAGVTQTPRYLIKTRGQQVTLSCSPISGHRSVSWYQQTPGQGLQFLFEYFSETQRNKGNFPGRFSGRQFSNSRSEMNVSTLELGDSALYLCASSLVGADNSPLHFGNGTRLTVT.

The V and J genes are TRBV5-1 and TRBJ2-5; 11 nucleotides align to TRBD2. Looked up from germline, CDR1 is SGHRS and CDR2 is YFSETQ. The ends lost 4 bases at V and 4 bases at J; junction bases unmatched: 6. This CDR3 has 15 amino acids. CDR3 sequence (DNA): TGCGCCAGCAGCCCGTCACTAGCGGGGGTAGAGACCCAGTACTTC. Protein product: CASSPSLAGVETQYF.

This clone was counted only a few times. The chain carries TRBV6-5 and TRBJ1-2; TRBD1 is a possible D gene (5 bases). Germline V gene data show CDR1 as MNHEY and CDR2 as SVGAGI. The ends were cut back, 7 bases at V and 3 bases at J, with 18 bases in the middle. This CDR3 is built from 15 residues. The CDR3 region is CASKWGPTAYYGYTF. CDR3 DNA sequence: TGTGCCAGCAAGTGGGGCCCTACCGCATACTATGGCTACACCTTC.

The chain uses TRBV6-5 and TRBJ1-2; weak D call: TRBD1 (5 bases). Germline-derived CDR1 and CDR2 are MNHEY and SVGAGI. V lost 3 bases, J lost 4 bases, and 12 bases lay in between. The CDR3 has 14 residues. The DNA for the CDR3 is TGTGCCAGCAGTTATTCCCCAGGGCCCTATGGCTACACCTTC. The encoded protein is CASSYSPGPYGYTF.

The J gene is TRBJ2-7, the V gene TRBV6-6, with D possibly being TRBD2 (5 bases). Germline CDR1 and CDR2: MNHNY and SVGAGI (reference sequence). Trimming took 0 bases from V and 7 from J, leaving 7 bases between them. The CDR3 contains 12 residues. This CDR3 reads CASSYSTGEQYV. CDR3 in DNA: TGTGCCAGCAGTTACTCTACGGGAGAGCAGTACGTC.